The 11 T cell receptor beta chains reported below all come from one sample, sequenced in a study of blood T cell repertoires in COVID-19. Only in-frame clones appear in the TCRdb table, and some are missing; sequencing was by immunoSEQ multiplex PCR. This sample has 52,000 or so clones; approximately 85% occur once, and the top ten carry about 13%. The sample comprised peripheral blood. The origin of the receptors is a human donor in a cohort sampled during active COVID-19.

This clone was observed once. This chain joins TRBV5-1 and TRBJ2-1; 10 nucleotides agree with TRBD2. V shed 1 base and J 0 bases; nucleotides not matched to a gene: 10. Germline assignment: CDR1 SGHRS and CDR2 YFSETQ. The CDR3 has 19 residues. CDR3 bases: TGCGCCAGCAGCTTGCCCAAAACTAGCGGGATGAGCTCCTACAATGAGCAGTTCTTC. It translates to CASSLPKTSGMSSYNEQFF.

The CDR3 DNA reads TGTGCCAGCAGTTACCCTCTTAATTGGGCAGGCACAATGAACACTGAAGCTTTCTTT. Translation gives CASSYPLNWAGTMNTEAFF. The rearrangement joins TRBV6-2 or TRBV6-3 to TRBJ1-1; unclear D gene. CDR1 MNHEY and CDR2 SVGEGT come from the germline V gene. Trimming left V 2 bases short and J 0 bases short, with 22 bases between. The CDR3 runs 19 residues.

The rearrangement joins TRBV10-3 to TRBJ2-1, with D perhaps matching TRBD1 (6 bases). There are 16 residues in the CDR3. V was shortened by 5 bases and J by 3 bases, with 17 bases between the two germline ends. Germline V gene lookup returns CDR1 ENHRY and CDR2 SYGVKD. As DNA, the CDR3 is TGTGCCATCAGTCCCCACCGGGACACTCACTACAATGAGCAGTTCTTC. Translated: CAISPHRDTHYNEQFF.

The J gene is TRBJ2-1, the V gene TRBV27, with 8 positions matching TRBD1. Germline CDR1 and CDR2: MNHEY and SMNVEV (reference sequence). V lost 3 bases and J lost 6; bases outside the gene matches: 7. The CDR3 runs to 15 residues. For the CDR3, the DNA is TGTGCCAGCAGTTTCACAGGGGGAAGTACCAATGAGCAGTTCTTC. It is translated as CASSFTGGSTNEQFF.

This sequence joins TRBV29-1 and TRBJ2-7, with 7 bases identical to TRBD1. This CDR3 region has 15 residues. CDR1 and CDR2 (germline): SQVTM, ANQGSEA. V dropped 3 bases and J dropped 5; count of bases not matched to a gene: 13. This CDR3 is CSVESRQGVGNEQYF. CDR3 nucleotides: TGCAGCGTTGAGAGCCGGCAGGGGGTAGGCAACGAGCAGTACTTC.

The chain is built from TRBV6-2 or TRBV6-3 and TRBJ2-3; 9 nucleotides line up with TRBD2. The trim removed 0 bases at V and 4 bases at J, leaving 5 bases unmatched. The CDR3 spans 16 residues. Germline assignment: CDR1 MNHEY and CDR2 SVGEGT. The CDR3 loop reads CASSYSGGRGADTQYF. The CDR3 DNA follows: TGTGCCAGCAGTTACTCAGGCGGGAGGGGCGCAGATACGCAGTATTTT.

The chain has TRBV10-3 and TRBJ1-5, with unresolved D. The germline V gene encodes CDR1 ENHRY and CDR2 SYGVKD. V dropped 3 bases and J dropped 3 bases, with 18 bases sitting between them. The CDR3 is 17 amino acids. The CDR3 DNA sequence: TGTGCCATCAGTGATCCGGGGTCCGGAGACCCCAATCAGCCCCAGCATTTT. Protein: CAISDPGSGDPNQPQHF.

The chain carries TRBV19 and TRBJ2-7; 10 bases fit TRBD1. The V gene's germline CDR1 is LNHDA and CDR2 SQIVND (reference sequence). The CDR3 has 15 residues. V was pared by 6 bases and J by 2 bases, with 7 bases of the junction left unmatched. This chain's CDR3 is CASSLGQGITYEQYF. CDR3 DNA: TGTGCCAGTAGCTTGGGACAGGGGATAACCTACGAGCAGTACTTC.

The chain recombines TRBV18 with TRBJ2-2; 10 bases are a match to TRBD1. Losses at the gene ends were 0 bases for V and 6 bases for J; bases not matched to a gene: 7. Germline CDR1 is KGHSH and CDR2 is LQKENI. The CDR3 extends over 17 amino acids. CDR3 in amino acids: CASSPPGGQGFAGELFF. CDR3 in DNA: TGTGCCAGCTCACCACCGGGGGGACAGGGGTTCGCCGGGGAGCTGTTTTTT.

In DNA form, the CDR3 reads TGCAGTGCTAGTGCGGGAGGCTCCTACAATGAGCAGTTCTTC. This codes for CSASAGGSYNEQFF. The chain uses TRBV20-1 and TRBJ2-1; 8 bases map to TRBD2. Germline values: CDR1 DFQATT, CDR2 SNEGSKA (reference sequence). V shed 3 bases and J 0 bases; nucleotides not matched to a gene: 1. The CDR3 spans 14 residues.

V usage is TRBV18 and J usage is TRBJ1-3, with D possibly TRBD1 on 6 matching bases. V was pared by 4 bases and J by 0 bases, with 10 bases between. The CDR3 contains 15 residues. Looked up from germline, CDR1 is KGHSH and CDR2 is LQKENI. The CDR3 DNA is TGTGCCAGCTCACAAGGACAGATCTCTGGAAACACCATATATTTT. This sequence encodes CASSQGQISGNTIYF.